This T cell receptor beta chain was identified in a study of T cell responses to AZD1222 COVID-19 vaccine. Whole-study results and caveats: Spike-specific TCR breadth and depth were elevated following two AZD1222 doses. Repertoires in all cases were sampled only once the peak T cell response had passed.

The CDR3 has 16 amino acids. CDR1 and CDR2 (germline): SEHNR, FQNEAQ (reference sequence). Unmatched junction bases numbered 8, after V lost 6 bases and J lost 0 bases. Note on this clone: Its specificity is not known.

Clones were sequenced by immunoSEQ multiplex PCR, and TCRdb holds only the in-frame ones, with some missing. The data contain under 50,000 clones, just over 85% of them singletons. The sequencing here drew on peripheral blood, taken 28 days after the second dose of the MenACWY control vaccine. This chain links TRBV7-9 with TRBJ2-1, with 7 bases aligning to TRBD2. This TCR derives from an adult who received the MenACWY meningococcal vaccine as a control. In DNA form, the CDR3 reads TGTGCCAGCAGACCTGCTAGCGGACTCTCCTACAATGAGCAGTTCTTC. Translated: CASRPASGLSYNEQFF.